The 23 T cell receptor beta chains given below trace back to one sample, sequenced in a study of graft-versus-host responses after intestinal transplantation (dated by TCRdb to about 2021). No antigen has been assigned to these receptors. Explained via the paper, the time point label denotes: cells obtained before transplantation from donor or recipient. Library creation used the immunoSEQ multiplex PCR assay. The source is immuneACCESS, and TCRdb retained only in-frame sequences with V and J called. Part of the clones is not carried over; for the studies checked, unresolved V genes explain less than half of this, and the remainder is unexplained. The sample has 85,000 to 90,000 clones on record, about nine tenths of them singletons. The ten most abundant clones make up less than 0.12% of the sample. Specimen: unstimulated CD4+ T cells sorted from spleen or lymph node cells, collected before intestinal transplant. These receptors were obtained from a human donor who received an intestinal transplant.

The chain joins TRBV5-1 to TRBJ2-5; TRBD2 is a possible D gene (6 bases). CDR3 length: 15 amino acids. Germline V gene lookup returns CDR1 SGHRS and CDR2 YFSETQ. V lost 4 bases and J 6 bases, leaving 19 bases between the germline ends. CDR3 nucleotide sequence: TGCGCCAGCAGCCCGGGACTCCTACCTTCAAAGACCCAGTACTTC. Protein: CASSPGLLPSKTQYF. The full variable domain, completed using reference TRBV5-1 and TRBJ2-5, is KAGVTQTPRYLIKTRGQQVTLSCSPISGHRSVSWYQQTPGQGLQFLFEYFSETQRNKGNFPGRFSGRQFSNSRSEMNVSTLELGDSALYLCASSPGLLPSKTQYFGPGTRLLVL.

The chain employs TRBV5-4 and TRBJ2-5; D gene ambiguous. The CDR3 loop spans 12 amino acids. The V end lost 0 bases, the J end lost 5 bases, and 5 bases lay between the germline ends. Germline V CDR1 and CDR2: SGHNT, YYREEE (reference sequence). The CDR3 DNA follows: TGTGCCAGCAGCTTGGATCCGGAGACCCAGTACTTC. Its translation is CASSLDPETQYF.

This clone was observed a few times. The chain couples TRBV6-1 to TRBJ1-5, with D possibly matching TRBD1 (5 bases). The CDR3 is 14 amino acids. Per germline, CDR1 MNHNS and CDR2 SASEGT. Deletions cut 0 bases from V and 2 bases from J, with 5 bases between. CDR3 nucleotide sequence: TGTGCCAGCAGTGAAGCAGGGGGCAATCAGCCCCAGCATTTT. It translates to CASSEAGGNQPQHF.

This sequence joins TRBV7-2 and TRBJ2-1, with 9 positions matching TRBD2. The CDR3 is 14 residues long. Germline lookup yields CDR1 SGHTA and CDR2 FQGNSA. With V trimmed by 7 bases and J by 4 bases, 5 bases remained unmatched. The CDR3 loop reads CASITSGPYNEQFF. The CDR3 DNA reads TGTGCCAGCATCACTAGCGGGCCGTACAATGAGCAGTTCTTC.

The genes are TRBV27 and TRBJ1-2; 8 positions agree with TRBD1. CDR1 and CDR2 (germline): MNHEY, SMNVEV (reference sequence). The CDR3 spans 15 residues. With 5 bases clipped from V and 4 bases from J, the junction kept 9 bases outside the gene matches. The chain's CDR3 is CASSPQGAKRYGYTF. CDR3 DNA: TGTGCCAGCAGTCCCCAGGGGGCAAAGCGCTATGGCTACACCTTC.

The rearrangement joins TRBV19 to TRBJ1-6; 7 positions match TRBD1. The J segment lost 4 bases and the V segment lost 7 bases, leaving 1 base of the junction unmatched. The V gene's germline CDR1 is LNHDA and CDR2 SQIVND (reference sequence). The CDR3 length is 13 residues. Written as DNA, the CDR3 is TGTGCCAGTAAGGGACAGTATAATTCACCCCTCCACTTT. As protein: CASKGQYNSPLHF.

This rearrangement joins TRBV7-8 to TRBJ1-2, with unresolved D. CDR3 length equals 15 residues. Germline V lookup: CDR1 SGHVS, CDR2 FQNEAQ. V was trimmed by 5 bases and J by 4 bases, leaving 17 bases between them. The CDR3 DNA sequence: TGTGCCAGCAGCCCGGGAGGTGACTTGCGCTATGGCTACACCTTC. This codes for CASSPGGDLRYGYTF.

The chain uses TRBV5-1 and TRBJ1-5; 7 bases match TRBD1. Germline CDR1 reads SGHRS; CDR2 reads YFSETQ. V was clipped by 3 bases and J by 6 bases; unmatched bases: 6. The CDR3 covers 14 residues. The CDR3 nucleotides read TGCGCCAGCAGCTGGCAGGGGGAAGGTCAGCCCCAGCATTTT. It yields the protein CASSWQGEGQPQHF.

The CDR3 coding sequence is TGTGCCAGCAGCTTACCAGGGCTTCGGTATGGCTACACCTTC. Amino acids: CASSLPGLRYGYTF. The chain employs TRBV5-6 and TRBJ1-2; possible D gene TRBD1, 5 bases. The CDR3 has 14 amino acids. Deletions cut 2 bases from V and 5 bases from J, with 13 bases between. The germline gives CDR1 SGHDT, CDR2 YYEEEE.

The chain carries TRBV27 and TRBJ2-7, with TRBD1 as a possible D gene (5 bases). The CDR3 contains 13 residues. The germline gives CDR1 MNHEY, CDR2 SMNVEV (reference sequence). Between the trimmed V and J ends, which lost 6 bases and 3 bases, there was a span of 12 bases. The CDR3 spells CASSRQSHYEQYF. CDR3 sequence (DNA): TGTGCCAGCAGCCGACAGTCCCACTACGAGCAGTACTTC.

This sequence joins TRBV19 and TRBJ2-7, with 15 bases fitting TRBD2. CDR1 is LNHDA and CDR2 is SQIVND in the germline V gene (reference sequence). This CDR3 spans 18 amino acids. J was trimmed by 1 base and V by 3 bases; bases with no gene match: 7. The CDR3 region has the DNA TGTGCCAGTAGTATCCGGGGACTAGCGGGGGGTCTTTCCTACGAGCAGTACTTC. Protein sequence: CASSIRGLAGGLSYEQYF.

The chain combines TRBV6-1 with TRBJ1-2; 7 bases map to TRBD1. After removal of 0 bases from V and 7 bases from J, the junction contained 5 bases not matched to a gene. Looked up from germline, CDR1 is MNHNS and CDR2 is SASEGT. This CDR3 has 14 amino acids. The CDR3 sequence is CASSEAYRGGGYTF. The CDR3 DNA reads TGTGCCAGCAGTGAAGCGTACAGGGGAGGTGGCTACACCTTC.

The V and J genes are TRBV7-2 and TRBJ1-6, with D tentatively TRBD1 (5 bases). The CDR3 has 14 residues. Per germline, CDR1 SGHTA and CDR2 FQGNSA. Between the trimmed V and J ends, which lost 1 base and 9 bases, there was a span of 10 bases. For the CDR3, the DNA is TGTGCCAGCAGCTTAGTAGGGGTCGGTTCACCCCTCCACTTT. It codes for CASSLVGVGSPLHF.

The CDR3 DNA follows: TGTGCCAGCAGCTCGATCGGGGGCACTGAAGCTTTCTTT. It encodes CASSSIGGTEAFF. The J gene is TRBJ1-1, the V gene TRBV5-6; D may be TRBD1 (5 bases). Germline CDR1 and CDR2: SGHDT and YYEEEE. Trimming cost V 3 bases and J 4 bases, with 10 bases left between them. The CDR3 covers 13 residues.

The rearrangement uses TRBV5-1 and TRBJ1-4, with D uncertain. Trimming removed 4 bases from V and 8 bases from J, with 15 bases in between. The CDR3 consists of 14 residues. In germline, CDR1 is SGHRS, CDR2 YFSETQ. The CDR3 reads CASSVGGSVEKLFF. The CDR3 region has the DNA TGCGCCAGCAGCGTCGGAGGGTCGGTCGAAAAACTGTTTTTT.

The chain is built from TRBV12-5 and TRBJ1-2, with 7 bases that match TRBD1. Germline trimming cut 0 bases from V and 7 bases from J; bases unmatched to any gene: 8. Germline CDR1 is LGHNT and CDR2 is FRNRAP. CDR3 size: 15 residues. The DNA of the CDR3 is TGTGCTAGTGGTTTGGTCATACAGGGGCCTGGTGGCTACACCTTC. Translating gives CASGLVIQGPGGYTF.

The table lists this clone with a few counts. The chain combines TRBV10-3 with TRBJ2-3; D is possibly TRBD2 (7 bases). CDR1 is ENHRY and CDR2 is SYGVKD in the germline V gene. This CDR3 has 15 amino acids. Deletions cut 6 bases from V and 3 bases from J, with 16 bases between. CDR3 bases: TGTGCCATCAGCGGGGGGCACCTCAGGACAGATACGCAGTATTTT. Translating gives CAISGGHLRTDTQYF.

The rearrangement uses TRBV5-1 and TRBJ2-5, with 10 bases aligning to TRBD1. The CDR3 totals 16 residues. The V gene's germline CDR1 is SGHRS and CDR2 YFSETQ. Losses at the gene ends were 7 bases for V and 5 bases for J; bases not matched to a gene: 14. CDR3 in amino acids: CASRFPRDRGGETQYF. The CDR3, as DNA: TGCGCCAGCCGATTCCCCCGGGACAGGGGAGGGGAGACCCAGTACTTC.

The chain joins TRBV5-1 to TRBJ2-1; 12 nucleotides agree with TRBD2. Germline V gene lookup returns CDR1 SGHRS and CDR2 YFSETQ. CDR3 length: 16 residues. V shed 2 bases, J shed 5 bases, and the junction held 5 bases outside the gene matches. The CDR3 sequence is CASSFLTSGGDNEQFF. The CDR3 nucleotides read TGCGCCAGCAGCTTTTTGACTAGCGGGGGCGACAATGAGCAGTTCTTC. The entire variable domain, with the rest obtained from reference TRBV5-1 and TRBJ2-1, is as follows: KAGVTQTPRYLIKTRGQQVTLSCSPISGHRSVSWYQQTPGQGLQFLFEYFSETQRNKGNFPGRFSGRQFSNSRSEMNVSTLELGDSALYLCASSFLTSGGDNEQFFGPGTRLTVL.

The chain joins TRBV6-6 to TRBJ2-7; 7 positions agree with TRBD2. Germline CDR1 and CDR2: MNHNY and SVGAGI (reference sequence). V gave up 4 bases and J gave up 0 bases; unmatched junction bases: 9. The CDR3 has 16 residues. Here the CDR3 reads CASSSAPSGLSYEQYF. For the CDR3, the DNA is TGTGCCAGCAGTTCCGCCCCTAGCGGCCTCTCCTACGAGCAGTACTTC.

This rearrangement joins TRBV7-3 to TRBJ2-7; TRBD1 matches at 8 bases. Germline CDR1 and CDR2: SGHTA and FQGTGA. V was pared by 5 bases and J by 7 bases, with 7 bases of the junction left unmatched. The CDR3 is 13 residues long. CDR3 in DNA: TGTGCCAGCAGCCTCGACAGGGGTGGGGAGCAGTACTTC. Protein: CASSLDRGGEQYF.

This clone was recorded once. The rearrangement joins TRBV7-9 to TRBJ1-2; D perhaps matches TRBD1 (5 bases). CDR1 and CDR2 (germline): SEHNR, FQNEAQ (reference sequence). This CDR3 spans 15 amino acids. V lost 5 bases and J 4 bases, leaving 17 bases between the germline ends. In DNA form, the CDR3 reads TGTGCCAGCAGCACCTGGACAATCCTTGGCTATGGCTACACCTTC. As protein: CASSTWTILGYGYTF. Supplemented by reference TRBV7-9 and TRBJ1-2, the full variable domain reads DTGVSQNPRHKITKRGQNVTFRCDPISEHNRLYWYRQTLGQGPEFLTYFQNEAQLEKSRLLSDRFSAERPKGSFSTLEIQRTEQGDSAMYLCASSTWTILGYGYTFGSGTRLTVV.

This chain links TRBV6-1 with TRBJ1-5, with 9 bases that match TRBD1. Unmatched junction bases numbered 4, after V lost 10 bases and J lost 3 bases. In germline, CDR1 is MNHNS, CDR2 SASEGT. The CDR3 has 13 residues. CDR3 sequence: CATRDRDNQPQHF. In DNA, the CDR3 is TGTGCCACCCGGGACAGGGACAATCAGCCCCAGCATTTT.